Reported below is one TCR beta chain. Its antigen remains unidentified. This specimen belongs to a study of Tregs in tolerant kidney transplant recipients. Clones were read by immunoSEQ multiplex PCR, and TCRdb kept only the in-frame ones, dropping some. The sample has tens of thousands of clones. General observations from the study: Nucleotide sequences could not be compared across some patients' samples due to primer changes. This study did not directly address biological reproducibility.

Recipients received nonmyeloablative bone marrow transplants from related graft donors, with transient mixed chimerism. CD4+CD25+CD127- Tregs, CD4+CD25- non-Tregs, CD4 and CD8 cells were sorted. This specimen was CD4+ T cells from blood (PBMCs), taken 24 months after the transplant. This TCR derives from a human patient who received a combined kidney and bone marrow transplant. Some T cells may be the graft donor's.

The CDR3 bases that were read are TGTGCCAGCAGCTTAGTAGGGTCAGGTCAGCCC. This encodes CASSLVGSGQP. The entire CDR3 reads CASSLVGSGQPQHF. The V gene is TRBV7-2, the J gene TRBJ1-5; D is unclear. The sequence runs out 3 residues before the end of the CDR3; the remainder is reconstructed from the germline J gene. Germline-derived CDR1 and CDR2 are SGHTA and FQGNSA. V was shortened by 1 base and J by 6 bases, with 10 bases between the two germline ends. The CDR3 is 14 residues long.